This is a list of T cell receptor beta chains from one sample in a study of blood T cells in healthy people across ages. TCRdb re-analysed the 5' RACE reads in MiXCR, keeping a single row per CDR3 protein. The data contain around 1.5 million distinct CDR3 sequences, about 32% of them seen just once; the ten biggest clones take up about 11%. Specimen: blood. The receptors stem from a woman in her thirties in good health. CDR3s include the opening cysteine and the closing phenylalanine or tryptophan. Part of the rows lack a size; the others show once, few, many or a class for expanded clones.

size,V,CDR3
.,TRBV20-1,CSARHGRQGSLYGTQYF
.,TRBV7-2,CASSLFGGGTISETQYF
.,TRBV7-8,CASSFDSGGKNEQFF
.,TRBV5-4,CASSPTSGRMNEQFF
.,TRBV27,CASSLGRDRYHFF
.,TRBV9,CASSVSGVPDSLTDTQYF
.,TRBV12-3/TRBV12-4,CASSLLAAGGNTQYF
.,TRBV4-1,CASSQARTGAQLSSNNEQFF
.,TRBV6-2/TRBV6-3,CASRGPGLGQETQYF
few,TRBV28,CASSLGLAELPDTQYF
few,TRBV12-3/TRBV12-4,CASSSSDRALSGANVLTF
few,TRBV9,CASSVGSEHNEQFF
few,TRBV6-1,CASSGQGSGGGTQYF
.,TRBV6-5,CASSYGGNEKLFF
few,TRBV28,CASSIPTGLNEKLFF
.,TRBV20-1,CSAITGTTSSYEQYF
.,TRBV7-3,CASSLTFDNNYNEQFF
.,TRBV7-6,CASSLVWGSSYNEQFF
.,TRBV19,CASITSTNGQFF
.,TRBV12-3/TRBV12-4,CASRVKGTGYTF
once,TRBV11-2,CASSIQALDTEAFF
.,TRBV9,CASSVAGTGGAAEQFF
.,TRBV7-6,CASSLAPSGRARETQYF
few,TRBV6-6,CASRNGLAGGNEQFF
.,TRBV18,CASSPTAGANVLTF
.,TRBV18,CASSPQLAGDTQYF
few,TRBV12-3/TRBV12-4,CASRPSSGRGLDTQYF
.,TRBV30,CAWTKLTGAFF
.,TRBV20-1,CSAREYGQIYEQYF
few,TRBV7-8,CASQRGHEGEQFF
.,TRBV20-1,CSARLGSGANVLTF
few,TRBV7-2,CASSLYGRDTGELFF
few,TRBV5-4,CTSSFRLAGGQETQYF
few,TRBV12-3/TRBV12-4,CASGSASGYGYTF
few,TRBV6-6,CASTTLAGGEDTQYF
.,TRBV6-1,CASTAGELSGANVLTF
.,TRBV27,CASSSMPGTGVEQYF